Each of the 26 T cell receptor beta chains below was sequenced from the same sample in a study of cytomegalovirus exposure and HLA in healthy donors. The PCR ran on 60 Vbeta and 13 Jbeta primers. Clones were sequenced by immunoSEQ multiplex PCR, and TCRdb holds only the in-frame ones, with some missing. The sample yields approximately 110,000 clones, 60% to 85% seen once. The source material was PBMCs. The receptors here all came from a female donor in good health and CMV-seropositive.

The chain joins TRBV7-8 to TRBJ2-1; tentatively, D is TRBD2 (5 bases). Between the trimmed V and J ends, which lost 2 bases and 4 bases, there was a span of 12 bases. Germline values: CDR1 SGHVS, CDR2 FQNEAQ. This CDR3 spans 15 amino acids. CDR3 loop: CASSLRETSYNEQFF. CDR3 coding DNA: TGTGCCAGCAGCTTAAGGGAGACTTCTTACAATGAGCAGTTCTTC.

CDR3: CASSQDLSGGSYEQYF. For the CDR3, the DNA is TGTGCCAGCAGCCAAGATTTGAGCGGGGGAAGCTACGAGCAGTACTTC. The rearrangement links TRBV4-2 to TRBJ2-7, with 8 bases matching TRBD2. Germline values: CDR1 LGHNA, CDR2 YNFKEQ. The CDR3 totals 16 residues. Trimming at V came to 0 bases and at J to 3 bases, leaving 7 bases not matched to a gene.

The chain combines TRBV28 with TRBJ2-2; possibly TRBD2 for D (6 bases). The CDR3 is made up of 15 amino acids. The ends were cut back, 6 bases at V and 4 bases at J, with 15 bases in the middle. Germline CDR1 and CDR2: MDHEN and SYDVKM. This CDR3 is CASREYRRGTGELFF. The CDR3 DNA reads TGTGCCAGCAGAGAATACCGGCGGGGCACCGGGGAGCTGTTTTTT.

The chain carries TRBV7-9 and TRBJ2-1; 10 bases are shared with TRBD2. The trim removed 5 bases at V and 8 bases at J, leaving 12 bases unmatched. Germline V gene data show CDR1 as SEHNR and CDR2 as FQNEAQ (reference sequence). CDR3 length equals 16 residues. The CDR3 sequence: CASSQNLAGVGDEQFF. The CDR3, as DNA: TGTGCCAGCAGCCAGAATCTAGCGGGAGTTGGCGATGAGCAGTTCTTC.

This chain links TRBV14 with TRBJ1-2; D remains ambiguous. Germline CDR1 reads SGHDN; CDR2 reads FVKESK. With 1 base removed from V and 0 bases from J, the gap between germline ends came to 6 bases. This CDR3 contains 14 residues. The CDR3 DNA sequence: TGTGCCAGCAGCCAAGTGTCGGCTAACTATGGCTACACCTTC. It encodes CASSQVSANYGYTF. The variable domain in full, with the rest retrieved from reference TRBV14 and TRBJ1-2, is EAGVTQFPSHSVIEKGQTVTLRCDPISGHDNLYWYRRVMGKEIKFLLHFVKESKQDESGMPNNRFLAERTGGTYSTLKVQPAELEDSGVYFCASSQVSANYGYTFGSGTRLTVV.

The rearrangement uses TRBV13 and TRBJ2-1, with 7 bases identical to TRBD1. The CDR3 runs to 14 residues. CDR1 PRHDT and CDR2 FYEKMQ come from the germline V gene (reference sequence). Trimming cost V 4 bases and J 4 bases; bases outside gene matches: 4. CDR3 sequence (DNA): TGTGCCAGCAGCTCGACAGGGTCTTACAATGAGCAGTTCTTC. It specifies CASSSTGSYNEQFF.

The chain combines TRBV27 with TRBJ2-7; 11 positions match TRBD1. CDR3 size: 13 residues. Germline assignment: CDR1 MNHEY and CDR2 SMNVEV (reference sequence). The V gene end was trimmed by 6 bases and the J gene end by 6 bases; junction bases not matched to a gene: 4. This CDR3 is CASRQGQGAEQYF. In DNA form, the CDR3 reads TGTGCCAGCAGACAAGGACAGGGGGCCGAGCAGTACTTC.

The chain has TRBV5-1 and TRBJ2-4, with D tentatively TRBD1 (6 bases). This CDR3 contains 15 residues. CDR1 and CDR2 from the germline V gene are SGHRS and YFSETQ. Deletions cut 1 base from V and 5 bases from J, with 13 bases between. The chain's CDR3 is CASSLQGPVENIQYF. Here the CDR3 DNA reads TGCGCCAGCAGCTTGCAGGGGCCCGTTGAAAACATTCAGTACTTC.

This rearrangement joins TRBV5-1 to TRBJ1-1; D perhaps matches TRBD1 (5 bases). This CDR3 has 14 amino acids. Germline V CDR1 and CDR2: SGHRS, YFSETQ. The V and J ends lost 2 bases and 1 base respectively, with 9 bases between them. In DNA form, the CDR3 reads TGCGCCAGCAGCTTAGTGGGGGGGAACACTGAAGCTTTCTTT. It specifies CASSLVGGNTEAFF.

The rearrangement links TRBV30 to TRBJ2-1, with TRBD2 as a possible D gene (7 bases). V was shortened by 1 base and J by 0 bases, with 13 bases between the two germline ends. Germline CDR1 and CDR2: GTSNPN and SVGIG (reference sequence). The CDR3 spans 16 residues. The CDR3 region is CAWSGGGGSSYNEQFF. CDR3 in DNA: TGTGCCTGGAGTGGAGGGGGGGGAAGCTCCTACAATGAGCAGTTCTTC.

This clone was counted a few times. The rearrangement links TRBV6-6 to TRBJ1-2, with 9 bases matching TRBD1. Germline trimming cut 2 bases from V and 4 bases from J; bases unmatched to any gene: 5. The CDR3 is made up of 15 amino acids. Germline V gives CDR1 MNHNY, CDR2 SVGAGI (reference sequence). CDR3 DNA: TGTGCCAGCAGTTACGGGACAGGGTCCACCTATGGCTACACCTTC. Protein product: CASSYGTGSTYGYTF.

The chain has TRBV30 and TRBJ2-7; perhaps TRBD2 as D (5 bases). Germline loops: CDR1 GTSNPN, CDR2 SVGIG (reference sequence). This CDR3 spans 11 amino acids. Between the trimmed V and J ends, which lost 4 bases and 4 bases, there was a span of 8 bases. CDR3 coding DNA: TGTGCCTGGAATTCGGGATACGAGCAGTACTTC. This sequence encodes CAWNSGYEQYF. Full variable domain (rest looked up from reference TRBV30 and TRBJ2-7): SQTIHQWPATLVQPVGSPLSLECTVEGTSNPNLYWYRQAAGRGLQLLFYSVGIGQISSEVPQNLSASRPQDRQFILSSKKLLLSDSGFYLCAWNSGYEQYFGPGTRLTVT.

This rearrangement joins TRBV19 to TRBJ1-1, with 7 bases aligning to TRBD1. The V gene's germline CDR1 is LNHDA and CDR2 SQIVND (reference sequence). V dropped 4 bases and J dropped 0; count of bases not matched to a gene: 2. The CDR3 consists of 14 residues. CDR3 residues: CASSKGQLNTEAFF. For the CDR3, the DNA is TGTGCCAGTAGTAAGGGACAGCTGAACACTGAAGCTTTCTTT.

The chain employs TRBV30 and TRBJ1-2; D possibly corresponds to TRBD1 (5 bases). The CDR3 totals 13 residues. With 5 bases removed from V and 7 bases from J, the gap between germline ends came to 17 bases. CDR1 and CDR2 from the germline V gene are GTSNPN and SVGIG (reference sequence). The CDR3 DNA follows: TGTGCCTGGGTCGCCGGGCAGGGCGGTGGCTACACCTTC. The encoded protein is CAWVAGQGGGYTF.

The genes are TRBV12-5 and TRBJ1-5; D is perhaps TRBD1 (6 bases). The germline V gene has CDR1 LGHNT and CDR2 FRNRAP. The CDR3 length is 15 residues. V lost 6 bases to trimming and J lost 6 bases, with 18 bases between them. CDR3 in amino acids: CASGAGVLVSQPQHF. The CDR3 DNA follows: TGTGCTAGTGGAGCAGGGGTATTAGTCAGTCAGCCCCAGCATTTT.

A single count supports this clone. The chain carries TRBV20-1 and TRBJ1-2; D possibly corresponds to TRBD1 (6 bases). Trimming removed 4 bases at V and 4 bases at J, with 7 bases between. Germline V gene lookup returns CDR1 DFQATT and CDR2 SNEGSKA (reference sequence). The CDR3 extends over 11 amino acids. The CDR3 sequence: CSAKGGYGYTF. The CDR3 nucleotides are TGCAGTGCTAAAGGGGGCTATGGCTACACCTTC.

CDR3 coding DNA: TGTGCCAGCAGTGGTCGGGGCAGCGGGGACAATGAGCAGTTCTTC. Amino acids: CASSGRGSGDNEQFF. V gene TRBV6-1 combines with J gene TRBJ2-1, with TRBD2 matching over 7 bases. The CDR3 extends over 15 amino acids. The V segment lost 4 bases and the J segment 5 bases; nucleotides outside the gene matches: 8. CDR1 and CDR2 from the germline V gene are MNHNS and SASEGT.

This chain connects TRBV18 to TRBJ1-5; no clear D. Germline CDR1 KGHSH, CDR2 LQKENI. The CDR3 sequence is 13 residues long. Trimming cost V 5 bases and J 11 bases, with 16 bases left between them. In DNA form, the CDR3 reads TGTGCCAGCTCAGCAGAAGAGGGCATGGCCCAGCATTTT. Encoded protein: CASSAEEGMAQHF.

In nucleotides, the CDR3 is TGTGCCAGCAGCTCATCTAGCGGATTAACCTACAATGAGCAGTTCTTC. Protein sequence: CASSSSSGLTYNEQFF. The V and J genes are TRBV7-3 and TRBJ2-1; 7 nucleotides line up with TRBD2. Germline values: CDR1 SGHTA, CDR2 FQGTGA. J was trimmed by 2 bases and V by 4 bases; bases with no gene match: 8. The CDR3 sequence is 16 residues long.

The genes are TRBV7-9 and TRBJ2-1; perhaps TRBD2 as D (6 bases). Trimming cost V 2 bases and J 1 base, with 15 bases left between them. Germline lookup yields CDR1 SEHNR and CDR2 FQNEAQ (reference sequence). This CDR3 contains 17 residues. Here the CDR3 DNA reads TGTGCCAGCAGCTTATGGGGGAGGAGCGGATCCTACAATGAGCAGTTCTTC. The encoded protein is CASSLWGRSGSYNEQFF.

This chain links TRBV6-1 with TRBJ2-7, with D possibly matching TRBD1 (5 bases). The CDR3 contains 14 residues. Germline V gives CDR1 MNHNS, CDR2 SASEGT. Between the trimmed V and J ends, which lost 6 bases and 2 bases, there was a span of 14 bases. For the CDR3, the DNA is TGTGCCAGCAGGACCGCAGGGAACGCCTACGAGCAGTACTTC. It encodes CASRTAGNAYEQYF.

The J gene is TRBJ2-1, the V gene TRBV6-1, with TRBD2 matching over 8 bases. The CDR3 is 12 residues long. Germline CDR1 MNHNS, CDR2 SASEGT. The V gene end was trimmed by 6 bases and the J gene end by 10 bases; junction bases not matched to a gene: 5. Written as DNA, the CDR3 is TGTGCCAGCAGCGAGATAGCGGGAGAGCAGTTCTTC. Protein: CASSEIAGEQFF.

A single count supports this clone. The J gene is TRBJ2-3, the V gene TRBV18; a weak D match, TRBD1 (6 bases). V was shortened by 4 bases and J by 2 bases, with 16 bases between the two germline ends. The germline V gene has CDR1 KGHSH and CDR2 LQKENI. The CDR3 sequence is 16 residues long. The CDR3 reads CASSLPGQGSTDTQYF. For the CDR3, the DNA is TGTGCCAGCTCACTGCCGGGACAAGGATCCACAGATACGCAGTATTTT.

The rearrangement joins TRBV7-9 to TRBJ2-5, with unresolved D. The germline gives CDR1 SEHNR, CDR2 FQNEAQ (reference sequence). The CDR3 spans 11 residues. Between the trimmed V and J ends, which lost 3 bases and 5 bases, there was a span of 4 bases. CDR3 DNA: TGTGCCAGCAGCTTGCAGGAGACCCAGTACTTC. This codes for CASSLQETQYF.

V is TRBV5-5 and J is TRBJ1-1; 7 bases agree with TRBD1. The ends lost 0 bases at V and 6 bases at J; junction bases unmatched: 14. Germline CDR1 SGHKS, CDR2 YYEKEE (reference sequence). The CDR3 has 17 amino acids. This CDR3 reads CASSLAGSTGLISEAFF. In nucleotides, the CDR3 is TGTGCCAGCAGCTTGGCGGGATCGACAGGGTTAATTTCTGAAGCTTTCTTT.

Turning to this clone: One end of the junction does not line up with germline, which may come from a read error. The chain couples TRBV5-1 to TRBJ2-5; 7 positions agree with TRBD2. The CDR3 covers 14 residues. Germline V lookup: CDR1 SGHRS, CDR2 YFSETQ. CDR3 region: CASSLTSVREAQYF. The CDR3 bases are TGCGCCAGCAGCTTGACTAGCGTACGAGAGGCCCAGTACTTC.